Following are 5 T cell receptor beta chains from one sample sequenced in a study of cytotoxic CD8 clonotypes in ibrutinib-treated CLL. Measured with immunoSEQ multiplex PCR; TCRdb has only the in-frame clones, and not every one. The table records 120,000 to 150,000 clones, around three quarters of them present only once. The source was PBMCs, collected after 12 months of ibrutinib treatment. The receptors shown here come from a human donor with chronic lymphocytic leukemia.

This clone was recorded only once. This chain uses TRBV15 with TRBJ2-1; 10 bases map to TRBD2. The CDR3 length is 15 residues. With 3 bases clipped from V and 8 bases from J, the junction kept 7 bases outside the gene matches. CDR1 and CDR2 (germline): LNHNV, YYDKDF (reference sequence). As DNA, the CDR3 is TGTGCCACCAGCAGGTATACTAGCGGGATCGATGAGCAGTTCTTC. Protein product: CATSRYTSGIDEQFF.

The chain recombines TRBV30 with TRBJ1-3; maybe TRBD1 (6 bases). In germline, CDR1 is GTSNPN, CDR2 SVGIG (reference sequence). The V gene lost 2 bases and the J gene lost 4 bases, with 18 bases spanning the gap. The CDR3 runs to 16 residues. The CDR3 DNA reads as TGTGCCTGGAGTTCCCGGTGGGGGCGCGGGGGAAACACCATATATTTT. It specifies CAWSSRWGRGGNTIYF.

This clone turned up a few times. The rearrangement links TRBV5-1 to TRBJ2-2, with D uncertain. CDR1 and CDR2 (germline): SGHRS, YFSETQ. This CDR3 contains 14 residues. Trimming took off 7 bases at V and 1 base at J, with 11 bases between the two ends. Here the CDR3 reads CASRLALNTGELFF. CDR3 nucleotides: TGCGCCAGCCGCCTGGCACTGAACACCGGGGAGCTGTTTTTT.

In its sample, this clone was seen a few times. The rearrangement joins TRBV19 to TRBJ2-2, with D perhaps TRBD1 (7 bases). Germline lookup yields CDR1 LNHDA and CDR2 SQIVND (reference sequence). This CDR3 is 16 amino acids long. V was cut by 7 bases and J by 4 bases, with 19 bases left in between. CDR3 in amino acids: CASKPWGQGGTGELFF. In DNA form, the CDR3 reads TGTGCCAGTAAGCCCTGGGGGCAGGGGGGCACCGGGGAGCTGTTTTTT.

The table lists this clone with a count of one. CDR3 sequence: CASSLIGTAYGYTF. For the CDR3, the DNA is TGTGCCAGCAGTTTAATTGGGACGGCCTATGGCTACACCTTC. The V call is TRBV27, the J call TRBJ1-2, with D perhaps TRBD1 (5 bases). V shed 2 bases and J shed 4 bases, with 11 bases lying between them. This CDR3 spans 14 amino acids. Germline V gene data show CDR1 as MNHEY and CDR2 as SMNVEV (reference sequence).